This is a list of T cell receptor beta chains from one sample in a study of T cells in narcolepsy. Repertoires were generated with immunoSEQ multiplex PCR, while TCRdb's copy carries only in-frame clones and drops some. The repertoire holds tens of thousands of clones, with 85% as singletons. Sequenced: memory (CD45RA-) CD4+ T cells from blood. The receptors here all came from a human donor in good health. The CDR3 runs from the conserved cysteine through the conserved F or W. The D gene is left open where the match is weak. Only part of the rows carry a size: once, few, many, or a class if the clone is expanded.

J: TRBJ2-7
size: .
D: .
V: TRBV6-5
DNA: TGTGCCAGCGTAGCGTCCCACGAGCAGTACTTC
CDR3: CASVASHEQYF

J: TRBJ2-6
size: .
D: TRBD1
V: TRBV4-2
DNA: TGTGCCAGCAGCCAAGAGGACAGGGTGTCTGGGGCCAACGTCCTGACTTTC
CDR3: CASSQEDRVSGANVLTF

J: TRBJ2-7
size: .
D: .
V: TRBV29-1
DNA: TGCAGCGTCCGGACGACCTCCTCCGAGCAGTACTTC
CDR3: CSVRTTSSEQYF

J: TRBJ1-1
size: .
D: .
V: TRBV27
DNA: TGTGCCAGCAGTTTATACATCAACACTGAAGCTTTCTTT
CDR3: CASSLYINTEAFF

J: TRBJ2-1
size: .
D: .
V: TRBV19
DNA: TGTGCCAGTAGCCCTCCCGGGACAAGTTCCTACAATGAGCAGTTCTTC
CDR3: CASSPPGTSSYNEQFF

J: TRBJ2-7
size: few
D: TRBD2
V: TRBV18
DNA: TGTGCCAGCTCAACATCGAGCGGGGGGCTCTCCTACGAGCAGTACTTC
CDR3: CASSTSSGGLSYEQYF

J: TRBJ2-2
size: .
D: .
V: TRBV11-3
DNA: TGTGCCAGCAGCTCCCCTAGGATTGGAGCCGGGGAGCTGTTTTTT
CDR3: CASSSPRIGAGELFF

J: TRBJ1-4
size: .
D: .
V: TRBV4-1
DNA: TGCGCCAGCAGCCATATCCACGGTGAAAAACTGTTTTTT
CDR3: CASSHIHGEKLFF

J: TRBJ2-3
size: .
D: .
V: TRBV5-4
DNA: TGTGCCAGCAGCTTGGGTTTAGGCCCAAGCACAGATACGCAGTATTTT
CDR3: CASSLGLGPSTDTQYF

J: TRBJ1-3
size: .
D: .
V: TRBV6-5
DNA: TGTGCCAGCAGTCTTAGCATAACTGGAAACACCATATATTTT
CDR3: CASSLSITGNTIYF

J: TRBJ2-4
size: .
D: TRBD2
V: TRBV7-2
DNA: TGTGCCAGCAGCCGGACTAGCGGGAGTGAAAACATTCAGTACTTC
CDR3: CASSRTSGSENIQYF

J: TRBJ2-1
size: .
D: .
V: TRBV9
DNA: TGTGCCAGCAGCGTATCTATTCCAGACAATGAGCAGTTCTTC
CDR3: CASSVSIPDNEQFF

J: TRBJ1-5
size: few
D: .
V: TRBV6-5
DNA: TGTGCCAGCATTCGGGGAGGGGGAATCAATCAGCCCCAGCATTTT
CDR3: CASIRGGGINQPQHF

J: TRBJ2-7
size: .
D: TRBD2
V: TRBV9
DNA: TGTGCCAGCAGTTGGGGCGGGAGTGGCGAGCAGTACTTC
CDR3: CASSWGGSGEQYF

J: TRBJ2-2
size: .
D: TRBD2
V: TRBV7-7
DNA: TGTGCTAGCAGACGTAGCGGGACCGGGAACACCGGGGAGCTGTTTTTT
CDR3: CASRRSGTGNTGELFF

J: TRBJ2-7
size: .
D: TRBD1
V: TRBV11-2
DNA: TGTGCCAGCAGCTTAGAGCCCGGGACAGGGGGTCAGTACTTC
CDR3: CASSLEPGTGGQYF

J: TRBJ2-6
size: .
D: .
V: TRBV27
DNA: TGTGCCAGCGCCTGGGGACGGACCTCTGGGGCCAACGTCCTGACTTTC
CDR3: CASAWGRTSGANVLTF

J: TRBJ2-2
size: .
D: .
V: TRBV10-3
DNA: TGTGCCATCAGTGGGGGTTCGAACACCGGGGAGCTGTTTTTT
CDR3: CAISGGSNTGELFF

J: TRBJ2-5
size: .
D: TRBD1
V: TRBV7-9
DNA: TGTGCCAGCAGCTTGGACTCTACAGGGGCGGAGACCCAGTACTTC
CDR3: CASSLDSTGAETQYF

J: TRBJ1-4
size: .
D: TRBD1
V: TRBV28
DNA: TGTGCCAGCAGTGGACAGGGCCCGGAAAAACTGTTTTTT
CDR3: CASSGQGPEKLFF

J: TRBJ1-2
size: .
D: .
V: TRBV28
DNA: TGTGCCAGCAGTTTGTCCATGAACTATGGCTACACCTTC
CDR3: CASSLSMNYGYTF

J: TRBJ1-3
size: .
D: .
V: TRBV28
DNA: TGTGCCAGCAGCTCCGGGAACACCATATATTTT
CDR3: CASSSGNTIYF

J: TRBJ2-5
size: .
D: TRBD1
V: TRBV5-4
DNA: TGTGCCAGCCACCGGACAGGGGCAGAGACCCAGTACTTC
CDR3: CASHRTGAETQYF

J: TRBJ1-3
size: few
D: .
V: TRBV7-2
DNA: TGTGCCAGCAGCTTAGTGGGTACAGGTGCCTCTGGAAACACCATATATTTT
CDR3: CASSLVGTGASGNTIYF

J: TRBJ2-1
size: .
D: .
V: TRBV9
DNA: TGTGCCAGCAGCGTCGGAGTTGTAGCCCATGAGCAGTTCTTC
CDR3: CASSVGVVAHEQFF

J: TRBJ1-2
size: .
D: .
V: TRBV20-1
DNA: TGCAGTGCTGTGGGGGGAGGCTACACCTTC
CDR3: CSAVGGGYTF

J: TRBJ2-1
size: .
D: .
V: TRBV7-8
DNA: TGTGCCAGCAGCCCCGCGAAAAGAGCTCGGGGCAATGAGCAGTTCTTC
CDR3: CASSPAKRARGNEQFF

J: TRBJ2-3
size: .
D: TRBD2
V: TRBV11-2
DNA: TGTGCCAGCAGCACAAGACTAGCGGGAGGTTACAGCACAGATACGCAGTATTTT
CDR3: CASSTRLAGGYSTDTQYF

J: TRBJ1-2
size: .
D: .
V: TRBV6-1
DNA: TGTGCCAGCAGTGAGAGGACTGGAGGCTACACCTTC
CDR3: CASSERTGGYTF

J: TRBJ2-7
size: few
D: .
V: TRBV5-8
DNA: TGTGCCAGCAGCTTGGCCGGGGTCAGCTCCTACGAGCAGTACTTC
CDR3: CASSLAGVSSYEQYF

J: TRBJ1-2
size: .
D: .
V: TRBV14
DNA: TGTGCCAGCAGCCAAGGTACAGGCATTAACTATGGCTACACCTTC
CDR3: CASSQGTGINYGYTF

J: TRBJ2-1
size: .
D: TRBD1
V: TRBV7-2
DNA: TGTGCCAGCAGCCACCGACAGGGGGAGGTTTACAATGAGCAGTTCTTC
CDR3: CASSHRQGEVYNEQFF

J: TRBJ2-7
size: .
D: TRBD2
V: TRBV6-1
DNA: TGTGCCAGCAAGCCGCCGGGGGGAGGCGAGCAGTACTTC
CDR3: CASKPPGGGEQYF

J: TRBJ2-3
size: .
D: TRBD2
V: TRBV7-9
DNA: TGTGCCAGCAGCTTCACTAGCGGGAGTGGGGTGGATACGCAGTATTTT
CDR3: CASSFTSGSGVDTQYF

J: TRBJ2-7
size: .
D: TRBD2
V: TRBV11-2
DNA: TGTGCCAGCAGCTTGACTAGCGGGAGGTCCTACGAGCAGTACTTC
CDR3: CASSLTSGRSYEQYF

J: TRBJ2-2
size: few
D: .
V: TRBV25-1
DNA: TGTGCCAGCAGTGGGGTGAGAAACAGGGTGGACACCGGGGAGCTGTTTTTT
CDR3: CASSGVRNRVDTGELFF

J: TRBJ1-1
size: .
D: .
V: TRBV7-6
DNA: TGTGCCAGCAGTAGGACACCTATGAACACTGAAGCTTTCTTT
CDR3: CASSRTPMNTEAFF

J: TRBJ2-3
size: .
D: .
V: TRBV4-3
DNA: TGCGCCAGCAGCCAAGATCTCGGCACAGATACGCAGTATTTT
CDR3: CASSQDLGTDTQYF

J: TRBJ1-4
size: .
D: TRBD1
V: TRBV28
DNA: TGTGCCAGCAGTCCGACAGGGTTGAAACTGTTTTTT
CDR3: CASSPTGLKLFF

J: TRBJ2-1
size: .
D: .
V: TRBV7-2
DNA: TGTGCCAGCAGCTTAGTCCAAGAGGAGCAGTTCTTC
CDR3: CASSLVQEEQFF

J: TRBJ2-2
size: .
D: TRBD2
V: TRBV14
DNA: TGTGCCAGCAGCCAAGGGTCCCTAGCGGGAGTGCCCGGGGAGCTGTTTTTT
CDR3: CASSQGSLAGVPGELFF

J: TRBJ2-1
size: .
D: .
V: TRBV7-2
DNA: TGTGCCAGCAGCTCAGGGGGGAATGAGCAGTTCTTC
CDR3: CASSSGGNEQFF

J: TRBJ1-2
size: .
D: TRBD1
V: TRBV28
DNA: TGTGCCAGCAGTTTGGGACAGGCTAACTATGGCTACACCTTC
CDR3: CASSLGQANYGYTF

J: TRBJ2-1
size: .
D: .
V: TRBV27
DNA: TGTGCCAGCAGTCCCCGGGCGGGTATTACATCCCCCTATTCCAACAATGAGCAGTTCTTC
CDR3: CASSPRAGITSPYSNNEQFF

J: TRBJ2-7
size: .
D: .
V: TRBV19
DNA: TGTGCCAGTAGTATGCAGGGGCACTCCTACGAGCAGTACTTC
CDR3: CASSMQGHSYEQYF

J: TRBJ1-2
size: .
D: .
V: TRBV30
DNA: TGTGCCTGGAGCGTCTCGGGACCGAACTATGGCTACACCTTC
CDR3: CAWSVSGPNYGYTF

J: TRBJ1-1
size: few
D: .
V: TRBV27
DNA: TGTGCCAGCATCTTCGCAGGTCCCTTTAGCTTGAACACTGAAGCTTTCTTT
CDR3: CASIFAGPFSLNTEAFF

J: TRBJ1-1
size: .
D: .
V: TRBV18
DNA: TGTGCCAGCTCACCGGTCGGAGCCCGAGGTCTAGCTTTCTTT
CDR3: CASSPVGARGLAFF

J: TRBJ1-2
size: .
D: .
V: TRBV4-3
DNA: TGCGCCAGCAGCCAAGCTGTGACCTATGGCTACACCTTC
CDR3: CASSQAVTYGYTF

J: TRBJ2-5
size: .
D: .
V: TRBV9
DNA: TGTGCCAGCACTGCCTCGGGAGCCACCGGATTGGAGACCCAGTACTTC
CDR3: CASTASGATGLETQYF

J: TRBJ1-1
size: .
D: TRBD1
V: TRBV2
DNA: TGTGCCAGCAGCAGGGGGATGAACACTGAAGCTTTCTTT
CDR3: CASSRGMNTEAFF

J: TRBJ2-2
size: .
D: .
V: TRBV7-8
DNA: TGTGCCAGCAGCAAAAGAGCGGCGACTAACACCGGGGAGCTGTTTTTT
CDR3: CASSKRAATNTGELFF

J: TRBJ2-1
size: .
D: TRBD2
V: TRBV7-2
DNA: TGTGCCAGCAGCTTAGCAAATAGCGGGAGGAATGAGCAGTTCTTC
CDR3: CASSLANSGRNEQFF

J: TRBJ1-6
size: .
D: .
V: TRBV30
DNA: TGTGCCTGGAGCCCACTAGGGCAGAGCTCCTATAATTCACCCCTCCACTTT
CDR3: CAWSPLGQSSYNSPLHF

J: TRBJ2-3
size: .
D: .
V: TRBV7-2
DNA: TGTGCCAGCAGCTTAGAGCAGAAACCCACAGATACGCAGTATTTT
CDR3: CASSLEQKPTDTQYF

J: TRBJ1-2
size: .
D: .
V: TRBV14
DNA: TGTGCCAGCAGCCAACGTTCCGGCCAGCTCTATGGCTACACCTTC
CDR3: CASSQRSGQLYGYTF

J: TRBJ2-7
size: .
D: TRBD2
V: TRBV5-6
DNA: TGTGCCAGCAGCCCACTTACTAGCGGGAGAAACTCCTACGAGCAGTACTTC
CDR3: CASSPLTSGRNSYEQYF

J: TRBJ2-7
size: few
D: .
V: TRBV27
DNA: TGTGCCAGCAGTTCACAGGTTTCCTACGAGCAGTACTTC
CDR3: CASSSQVSYEQYF

J: TRBJ1-2
size: .
D: .
V: TRBV28
DNA: TGTGCCAGCAGTTCGCACTATGGCTACACCTTC
CDR3: CASSSHYGYTF

J: TRBJ2-5
size: .
D: .
V: TRBV11-3
DNA: TGTGCCAGCAGCTTAGATGGAGAGACCCAGTACTTC
CDR3: CASSLDGETQYF